This TCR beta chain was captured in a study of CD8 T cells in Susac syndrome. Study at large: The Susac syndrome patients that were sequenced included roughly six with active disease and roughly 8 in remission. Each patient with Susac syndrome, at the time of blood draw, was therapy-naive, on corticosteroids, or on intravenous immunoglobulin alone.

The CDR3 contains 15 residues. Recently defined diagnostic criteria for definite or probable disease were fulfilled by Susac syndrome patients. RNA was extracted with the RNeasy kit, and a quantity of roughly 0.45 to 1 ug was reverse transcribed using random hexamers. The CDR3 of TCR beta was amplified by immunoSEQ multiplex PCR across 54 Vbeta and 13 Jbeta. TCRdb redid the calling of the immunoSEQ multiplex PCR reads with MiXCR, one entry per CDR3 protein. The table lists 180,000 or so distinct CDR3 sequences, about 93% of them singletons. The V gene is TRBV21-1, the J gene TRBJ1-5. TRBV21-1 is tagged as a pseudogene. The sequenced sample was CD4+ T cells from PBMCs. The receptor was derived from a human donor with Susac syndrome. The CDR3 DNA reads as TGTGCCAGCAGCAAAGATCGGGAGCTCGATCAGCCCCAGCATTTT. Protein sequence: CASSKDRELDQPQHF.